This TCR beta chain was recorded in a study of cytomegalovirus exposure and HLA in healthy donors. Regarding the study as a whole: In a later analysis, across HLA loci, associated TCR counts were highest for DRB1, lowest for HLA-C.

Regarding this clone: The antigen is undetermined.

The V gene's germline CDR1 is ENHRY and CDR2 SYGVKD. With V trimmed by 9 bases and J by 0 bases, 7 bases remained unmatched. The length of the CDR3 is 16 residues. Researchers ran the PCR with 60 Vbeta and 13 Jbeta primers. This table comes from immunoSEQ multiplex PCR, and its TCRdb copy is limited to in-frame clones, with some not included. The sample has 150,000 to 200,000 clones, approximately 78% seen once. The rearrangement links TRBV10-3 to TRBJ2-6, with 8 bases fitting TRBD2. This TCR was recovered from a woman under 40 in good health and CMV-seropositive. The source material was PBMCs. CDR3: CAIAGRANSGANVLTF. The CDR3 bases are TGTGCCATTGCCGGGAGGGCCAACTCTGGGGCCAACGTCCTGACTTTC.